A selection of T cell receptor beta chains follows, all from one sample in a study of blood T cell repertoires in COVID-19. Libraries were prepared by immunoSEQ multiplex PCR; TCRdb keeps only in-frame clonotypes and omits some of them. The sample records more than 110,000 clones, 60% to 80% being singletons. Sequencing input: PBMCs or T cells enriched from blood (not recorded which). Receptors were obtained from a woman between 45 and 65 years old who had recovered from COVID-19. Each CDR3 is given with its conserved first and last residue. D genes are given only for firm matches. Rows give clone size only sometimes, using once, few, many, or a class for an expanded clone.

D gene: TRBD1
V gene: TRBV5-1
J gene: TRBJ1-1
CDR3 length: 15
clone size: -
CDR3 protein: CASSLAGGLNTEAFF
CDR3 DNA: TGCGCCAGCAGCCTCGCAGGGGGCTTGAACACTGAAGCTTTCTTT

D gene: TRBD1
V gene: TRBV6-6
J gene: TRBJ2-5
CDR3 length: 14
clone size: few
CDR3 protein: CASSLPGGGETQYF
CDR3 DNA: TGTGCCAGCAGTCTTCCAGGGGGCGGGGAGACCCAGTACTTC

D gene: -
V gene: TRBV19
J gene: TRBJ1-6
CDR3 length: 13
clone size: -
CDR3 protein: CASNQTYNSPLHF
CDR3 DNA: TGTGCCAGTAATCAGACTTATAATTCACCCCTCCACTTT

D gene: TRBD1
V gene: TRBV29-1
J gene: TRBJ1-1
CDR3 length: 15
clone size: -
CDR3 protein: CSVGQGGIANTEAFF
CDR3 DNA: TGCAGCGTTGGACAGGGTGGGATCGCGAACACTGAAGCTTTCTTT

D gene: TRBD1
V gene: TRBV7-6
J gene: TRBJ1-3
CDR3 length: 15
clone size: -
CDR3 protein: CASSARTGLGNTIYF
CDR3 DNA: TGTGCCAGCAGCGCGAGGACAGGGCTGGGAAACACCATATATTTT

D gene: -
V gene: TRBV7-9
J gene: TRBJ2-7
CDR3 length: 15
clone size: once
CDR3 protein: CASSPGRRESYEQYF
CDR3 DNA: TGTGCCAGCAGCCCAGGACGGAGGGAAAGCTACGAGCAGTACTTC

D gene: -
V gene: TRBV18
J gene: TRBJ1-1
CDR3 length: 13
clone size: -
CDR3 protein: CASSRVGYTEAFF
CDR3 DNA: TGTGCCAGCTCACGCGTCGGGTATACTGAAGCTTTCTTT

D gene: TRBD1
V gene: TRBV10-1
J gene: TRBJ2-5
CDR3 length: 15
clone size: -
CDR3 protein: CATSPGTGGRETQYF
CDR3 DNA: TGCGCCACTTCACCCGGGACAGGGGGCCGAGAGACCCAGTACTTC

D gene: TRBD1
V gene: TRBV14
J gene: TRBJ2-3
CDR3 length: 17
clone size: -
CDR3 protein: CASSQGRGGVSTDTQYF
CDR3 DNA: TGTGCCAGCAGCCAAGGTCGAGGGGGCGTGAGTACAGATACGCAGTATTTT

D gene: -
V gene: TRBV28
J gene: TRBJ1-3
CDR3 length: 14
clone size: -
CDR3 protein: CASTPSGVGNTIYF
CDR3 DNA: TGTGCCAGCACCCCTTCGGGGGTTGGAAACACCATATATTTT

D gene: -
V gene: TRBV2
J gene: TRBJ2-7
CDR3 length: 12
clone size: -
CDR3 protein: CASTIYRAEQYF
CDR3 DNA: TGTGCCAGCACCATATACAGGGCCGAGCAGTACTTC

D gene: TRBD1
V gene: TRBV18
J gene: TRBJ1-5
CDR3 length: 14
clone size: -
CDR3 protein: CASSPSTGEQPQHF
CDR3 DNA: TGTGCCAGCTCACCATCTACAGGGGAGCAGCCCCAGCATTTT

D gene: TRBD1
V gene: TRBV28
J gene: TRBJ2-7
CDR3 length: 14
clone size: -
CDR3 protein: CASIDLRGRNEQYF
CDR3 DNA: TGTGCCAGTATAGATCTTAGGGGGCGAAACGAGCAGTACTTC

D gene: TRBD1
V gene: TRBV5-8
J gene: TRBJ2-7
CDR3 length: 16
clone size: -
CDR3 protein: CASSQSWGTGVNEQYF
CDR3 DNA: TGTGCCAGCAGCCAGTCCTGGGGGACAGGGGTCAACGAGCAGTACTTC

D gene: TRBD2
V gene: TRBV28
J gene: TRBJ2-5
CDR3 length: 14
clone size: -
CDR3 protein: CASIPAGEQETQYF
CDR3 DNA: TGTGCCAGTATCCCAGCGGGAGAACAAGAGACCCAGTACTTC

D gene: TRBD2
V gene: TRBV28
J gene: TRBJ2-3
CDR3 length: 13
clone size: -
CDR3 protein: CASFGGSTDTQYF
CDR3 DNA: TGTGCCAGTTTCGGGGGGAGCACAGATACGCAGTATTTT

D gene: TRBD1
V gene: TRBV6-5
J gene: TRBJ1-2
CDR3 length: 13
clone size: once
CDR3 protein: CASSSDRGGGYTF
CDR3 DNA: TGTGCCAGCAGTTCAGACAGGGGAGGTGGCTACACCTTC

D gene: TRBD1
V gene: TRBV28
J gene: TRBJ1-5
CDR3 length: 15
clone size: -
CDR3 protein: CASKIQGVSNQPQHF
CDR3 DNA: TGTGCCAGCAAAATCCAGGGGGTAAGCAATCAGCCCCAGCATTTT

D gene: -
V gene: TRBV18
J gene: TRBJ2-3
CDR3 length: 12
clone size: few
CDR3 protein: CASSPVSDTQYF
CDR3 DNA: TGTGCCAGCTCACCTGTCTCAGATACGCAGTATTTT

D gene: -
V gene: TRBV5-4
J gene: TRBJ2-2
CDR3 length: 16
clone size: -
CDR3 protein: CASSRNAGARTGELFF
CDR3 DNA: TGTGCCAGCAGCCGCAATGCGGGGGCGCGCACCGGGGAGCTGTTTTTT

D gene: -
V gene: TRBV4-2
J gene: TRBJ1-2
CDR3 length: 12
clone size: -
CDR3 protein: CASSETGNGYTF
CDR3 DNA: TGTGCCAGCAGTGAGACGGGGAATGGCTACACCTTC

D gene: TRBD1
V gene: TRBV4-1
J gene: TRBJ1-6
CDR3 length: 15
clone size: -
CDR3 protein: CASSPTGGLDSPLHF
CDR3 DNA: TGCGCCAGCAGCCCGACAGGGGGACTTGATTCACCCCTCCACTTT